The clone carrying this T cell receptor (beta chain) was counted a few times. What it recognizes is unknown. These data are taken from a study of T cell repertoires in cytomegalovirus infection. Study-wide background: Indications came from public TCR beta signatures; they pointed to CMV infection and to a matching HLA type.

In TCRdb, the reads were re-called with MiXCR into one record per CDR3 protein. The sample holds about 350,000 distinct CDR3 sequences; around a third are singletons and the top ten take about 13%. General study findings and limits: Cumulated frequencies of public TCR beta families served to identify carriers of CMV plus the relevant HLA.

Germline lookup yields CDR1 MNHEY and CDR2 SVGAGI. With V trimmed by 1 base and J by 1 base, 3 bases remained unmatched. There are 16 residues in the CDR3. Material: cultured PBMCs, obtained from culture after CMV antigen stimulation. V gene TRBV6-5 combines with J gene TRBJ2-1, with 8 bases that match TRBD2. This receptor was taken from a human donor in good health (CMV status not recorded). Some clones in this sample may be carry-over from other donors' samples. CDR3 region: CASSYYGGRSYNEQFF. The CDR3 bases are TGTGCCAGCAGTTACTACGGCGGGAGGTCCTACAATGAGCAGTTCTTC.